This T cell receptor (beta chain) was captured in a study of response to subunit inactivated influenza vaccine. The study's findings and limits: It was suggested by the authors that few new T cells are recruited by each seasonal influenza vaccination.

TCRdb fed the RT-PCR reads into MiXCR, producing one record per CDR3 protein. The table shows under 550,000 distinct CDR3 sequences, with 6% to 9% occurring only once. Trimming left V 2 bases short and J 0 bases short, with 11 bases between. The CDR3 extends over 15 amino acids. Per the germline V gene, CDR1 is SGDLS and CDR2 is YYNGEE. This clonotype was seen a few times. Its antigen remains unidentified. The V gene is TRBV9, the J gene TRBJ2-5; D possibly corresponds to TRBD2 (6 bases). The starting material was PBMCs from blood, obtained roughly 24 months after vaccination. The receptor's source is a man in his fifties or sixties who received an inactivated influenza vaccine. The CDR3 protein is CASSVGAGHQETQYF. DNA for the CDR3: TGTGCCAGCAGCGTCGGGGCGGGGCACCAAGAGACCCAGTACTTC.